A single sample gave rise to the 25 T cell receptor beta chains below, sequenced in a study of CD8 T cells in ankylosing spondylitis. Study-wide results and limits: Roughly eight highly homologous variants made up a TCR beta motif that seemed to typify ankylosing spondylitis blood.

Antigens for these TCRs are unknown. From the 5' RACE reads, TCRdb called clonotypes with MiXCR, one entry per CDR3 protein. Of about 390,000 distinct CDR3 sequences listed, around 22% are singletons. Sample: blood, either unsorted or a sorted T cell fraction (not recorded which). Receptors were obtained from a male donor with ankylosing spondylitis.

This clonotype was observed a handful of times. The CDR3 DNA is TGTGCCAGCAGTCCTACCTTACTAGCGGGAGACTCCGCGAACACCGGGGAGCTGTTTTTT. Protein sequence: CASSPTLLAGDSANTGELFF. This rearrangement joins TRBV28 to TRBJ2-2, with 11 nucleotides matching TRBD2. Per the germline V gene, CDR1 is MDHEN and CDR2 is SYDVKM. The CDR3 has 20 residues. Unmatched junction bases numbered 14, after V lost 5 bases and J lost 0 bases.

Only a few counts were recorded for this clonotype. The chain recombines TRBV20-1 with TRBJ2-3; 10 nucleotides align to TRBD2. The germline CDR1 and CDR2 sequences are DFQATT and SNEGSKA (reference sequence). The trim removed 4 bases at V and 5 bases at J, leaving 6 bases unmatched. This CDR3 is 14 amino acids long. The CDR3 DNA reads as TGCAGTGCTAAAGCGGGAGGGCTTCAAGATACGCAGTATTTT. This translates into CSAKAGGLQDTQYF.

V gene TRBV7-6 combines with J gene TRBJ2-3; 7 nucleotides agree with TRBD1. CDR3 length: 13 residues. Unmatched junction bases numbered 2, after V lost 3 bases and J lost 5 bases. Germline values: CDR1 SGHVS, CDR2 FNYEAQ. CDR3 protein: CASSFNRGDTQYF. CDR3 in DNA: TGTGCCAGCAGCTTTAACAGGGGAGATACGCAGTATTTT.

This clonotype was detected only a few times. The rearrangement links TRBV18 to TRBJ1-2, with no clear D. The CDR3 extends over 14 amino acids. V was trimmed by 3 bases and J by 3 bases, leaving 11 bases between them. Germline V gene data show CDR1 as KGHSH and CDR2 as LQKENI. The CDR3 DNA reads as TGTGCCAGCTCACCGGACCCCAGCCACTATGGCTACACCTTC. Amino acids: CASSPDPSHYGYTF.

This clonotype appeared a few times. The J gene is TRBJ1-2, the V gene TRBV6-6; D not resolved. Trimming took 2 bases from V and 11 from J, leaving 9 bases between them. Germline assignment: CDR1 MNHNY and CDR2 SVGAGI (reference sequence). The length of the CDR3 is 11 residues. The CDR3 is CASSYGGAYTF. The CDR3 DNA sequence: TGTGCCAGCAGTTACGGCGGTGCTTACACCTTC.

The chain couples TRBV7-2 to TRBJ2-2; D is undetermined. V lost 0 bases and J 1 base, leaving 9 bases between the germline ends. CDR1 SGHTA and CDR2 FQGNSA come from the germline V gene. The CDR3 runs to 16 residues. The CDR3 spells CASSLAHARNTGELFF. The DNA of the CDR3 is TGTGCCAGCAGCTTAGCCCATGCGCGGAACACCGGGGAGCTGTTTTTT.

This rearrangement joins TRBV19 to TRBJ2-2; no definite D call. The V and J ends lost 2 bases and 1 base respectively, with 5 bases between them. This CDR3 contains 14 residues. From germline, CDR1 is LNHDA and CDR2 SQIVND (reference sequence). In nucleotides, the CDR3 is TGTGCCAGTAGTATAACGGGGAACACCGGGGAGCTGTTTTTT. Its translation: CASSITGNTGELFF.

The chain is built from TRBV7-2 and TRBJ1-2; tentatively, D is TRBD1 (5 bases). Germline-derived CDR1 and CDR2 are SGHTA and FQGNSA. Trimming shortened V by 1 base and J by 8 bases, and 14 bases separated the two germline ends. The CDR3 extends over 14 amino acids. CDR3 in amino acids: CASSLGNQGGGYTF. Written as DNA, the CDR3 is TGTGCCAGCAGCTTAGGAAACCAGGGCGGAGGCTACACCTTC.

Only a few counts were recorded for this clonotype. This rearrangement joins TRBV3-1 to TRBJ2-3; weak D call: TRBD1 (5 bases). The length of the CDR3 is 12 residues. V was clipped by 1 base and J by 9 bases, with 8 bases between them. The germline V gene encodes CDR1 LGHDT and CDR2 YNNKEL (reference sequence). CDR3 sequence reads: CASSQGGRTQYF. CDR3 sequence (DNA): TGTGCCAGCAGCCAAGGGGGCAGAACGCAGTATTTT.

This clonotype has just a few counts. This chain's CDR3 is CASSTTTGTAEKLFF. In DNA form, the CDR3 reads TGTGCCAGCAGCACTACTACCGGGACAGCGGAAAAACTGTTTTTT. The chain is built from TRBV7-2 and TRBJ1-4, with TRBD1 matching over 7 bases. This CDR3 has 15 amino acids. J gave up 8 bases and V 5 bases, and 11 bases lay outside the gene matches. The germline CDR1 and CDR2 sequences are SGHTA and FQGNSA.

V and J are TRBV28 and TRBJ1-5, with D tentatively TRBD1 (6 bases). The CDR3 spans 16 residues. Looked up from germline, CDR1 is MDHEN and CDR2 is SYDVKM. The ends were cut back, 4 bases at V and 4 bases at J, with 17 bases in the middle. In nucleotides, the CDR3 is TGTGCCAGCAGTTGGGGGGCTCGGGGGGCGAATCAGCCCCAGCATTTT. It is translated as CASSWGARGANQPQHF.

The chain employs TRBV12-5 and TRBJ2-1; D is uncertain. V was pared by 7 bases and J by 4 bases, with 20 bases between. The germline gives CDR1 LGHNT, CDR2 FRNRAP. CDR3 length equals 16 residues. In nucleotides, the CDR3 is TGTGCTAGTGCCCCTTTTGGGGTCCCGGGTTACAATGAGCAGTTCTTC. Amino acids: CASAPFGVPGYNEQFF.

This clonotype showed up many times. The CDR3 bases are TGCGCCAGCAGCTTGGATCTAGCGGGCATCTCCTACAATGAGCAGTTCTTC. Translated, it gives CASSLDLAGISYNEQFF. V usage is TRBV5-1 and J usage is TRBJ2-1, with 8 bases lining up with TRBD2. CDR3 length: 17 residues. Per germline, CDR1 SGHRS and CDR2 YFSETQ. V gave up 0 bases and J gave up 0 bases; unmatched junction bases: 5. Full variable domain (outside the CDR3, taken from reference TRBV5-1 and TRBJ2-1): KAGVTQTPRYLIKTRGQQVTLSCSPISGHRSVSWYQQTPGQGLQFLFEYFSETQRNKGNFPGRFSGRQFSNSRSEMNVSTLELGDSALYLCASSLDLAGISYNEQFFGPGTRLTVL.

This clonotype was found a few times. This chain's CDR3 is CASSYSGTNEKLFF. CDR3 DNA: TGTGCCAGCAGTTATTCGGGGACTAATGAAAAACTGTTTTTT. The J gene is TRBJ1-4, the V gene TRBV6-5, with unresolved D. Germline-derived CDR1 and CDR2 are MNHEY and SVGAGI. V lost 3 bases to trimming and J lost 2 bases, with 7 bases between them. The CDR3 is made up of 14 amino acids.

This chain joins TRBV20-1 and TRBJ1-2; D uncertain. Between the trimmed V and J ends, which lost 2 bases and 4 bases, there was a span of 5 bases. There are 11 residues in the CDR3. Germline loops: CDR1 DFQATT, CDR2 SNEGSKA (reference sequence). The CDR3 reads CSARRGYGYTF. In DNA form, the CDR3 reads TGCAGTGCTAGAAGAGGCTATGGCTACACCTTC.

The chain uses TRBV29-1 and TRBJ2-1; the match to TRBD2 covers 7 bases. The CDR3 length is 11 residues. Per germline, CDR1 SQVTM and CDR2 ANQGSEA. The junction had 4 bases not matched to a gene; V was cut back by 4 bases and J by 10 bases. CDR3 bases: TGCAGCGTTGGGGGGGGAGGGGAGCAGTTCTTC. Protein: CSVGGGGEQFF.

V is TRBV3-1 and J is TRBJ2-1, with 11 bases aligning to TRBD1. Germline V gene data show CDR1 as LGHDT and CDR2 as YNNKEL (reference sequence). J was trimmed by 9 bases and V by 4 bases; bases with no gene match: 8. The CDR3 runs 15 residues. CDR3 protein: CASSLGTGGYAEQFF. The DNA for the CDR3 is TGTGCCAGCAGCCTCGGGACAGGGGGATACGCTGAGCAGTTCTTC.

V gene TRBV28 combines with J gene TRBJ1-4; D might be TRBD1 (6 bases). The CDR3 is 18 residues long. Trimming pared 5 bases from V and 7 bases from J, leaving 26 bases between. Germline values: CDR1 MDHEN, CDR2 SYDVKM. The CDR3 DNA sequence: TGTGCCAGCAGTCCTCGTTGGGGGGGCGGCTTCTCGAGTGAAAAACTGTTTTTT. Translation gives CASSPRWGGGFSSEKLFF.

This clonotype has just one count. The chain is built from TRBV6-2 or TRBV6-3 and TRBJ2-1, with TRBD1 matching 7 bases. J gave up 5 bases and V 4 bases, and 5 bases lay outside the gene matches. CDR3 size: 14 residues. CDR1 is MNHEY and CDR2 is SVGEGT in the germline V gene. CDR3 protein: CASSFPGQNNEQFF. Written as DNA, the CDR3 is TGTGCCAGCAGTTTCCCGGGACAGAACAATGAGCAGTTCTTC.

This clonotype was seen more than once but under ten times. The DNA for the CDR3 is TGTGCCAGCAGTGAGGGGTTTACATACGGGACCCAGTACTTC. It specifies CASSEGFTYGTQYF. The gene calls are TRBV25-1 and TRBJ2-5; D unresolved. Germline-derived CDR1 and CDR2 are MGHDK and SYGVNS. V was clipped by 3 bases and J by 7 bases, with 15 bases between them. This CDR3 is 14 amino acids long. The full variable domain, rest sourced from reference TRBV25-1 and TRBJ2-5, is EADIYQTPRYLVIGTGKKITLECSQTMGHDKMYWYQQDPGMELHLIHYSYGVNSTEKGDLSSESTVSRIRTEHFPLTLESARPSHTSQYLCASSEGFTYGTQYFGPGTRLLVL.

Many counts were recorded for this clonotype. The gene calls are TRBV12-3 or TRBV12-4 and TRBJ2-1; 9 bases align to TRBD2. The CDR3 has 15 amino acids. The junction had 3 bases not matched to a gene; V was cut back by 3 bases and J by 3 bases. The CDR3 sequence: CASSFRSGGYNEQFF. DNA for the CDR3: TGTGCCAGCAGTTTTCGTAGCGGGGGCTACAATGAGCAGTTCTTC.

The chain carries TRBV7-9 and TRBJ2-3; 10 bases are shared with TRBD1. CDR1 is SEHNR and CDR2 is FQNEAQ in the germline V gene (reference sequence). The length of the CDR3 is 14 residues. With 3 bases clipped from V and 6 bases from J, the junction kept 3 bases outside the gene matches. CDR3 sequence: CASSFGTGDDTQYF. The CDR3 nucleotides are TGTGCCAGCAGCTTTGGGACAGGGGACGATACGCAGTATTTT.

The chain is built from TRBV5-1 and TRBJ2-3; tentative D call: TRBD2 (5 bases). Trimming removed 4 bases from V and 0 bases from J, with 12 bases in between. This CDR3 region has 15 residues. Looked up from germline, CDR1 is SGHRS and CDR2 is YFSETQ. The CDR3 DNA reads TGCGCCAGCAGCGATTGGACGGGAAGCACAGATACGCAGTATTTT. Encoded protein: CASSDWTGSTDTQYF.

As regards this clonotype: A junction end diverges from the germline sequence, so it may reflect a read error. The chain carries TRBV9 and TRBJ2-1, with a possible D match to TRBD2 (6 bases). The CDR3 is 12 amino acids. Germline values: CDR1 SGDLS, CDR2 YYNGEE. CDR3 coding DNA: TGTGCCAGCAGCGCTGTCGGGAGCCCAATTGTCTTC. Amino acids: CASSAVGSPIVF.

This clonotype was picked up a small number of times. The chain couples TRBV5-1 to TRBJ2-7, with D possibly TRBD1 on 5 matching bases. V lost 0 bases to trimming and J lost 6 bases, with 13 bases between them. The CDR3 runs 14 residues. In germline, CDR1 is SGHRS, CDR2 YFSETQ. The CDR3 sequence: CASSLAQAAVEQYF. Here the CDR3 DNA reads TGCGCCAGCAGCTTGGCACAGGCCGCGGTCGAGCAGTACTTC. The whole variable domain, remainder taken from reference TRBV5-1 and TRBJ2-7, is KAGVTQTPRYLIKTRGQQVTLSCSPISGHRSVSWYQQTPGQGLQFLFEYFSETQRNKGNFPGRFSGRQFSNSRSEMNVSTLELGDSALYLCASSLAQAAVEQYFGPGTRLTVT.